This is a list of T cell receptor beta chains from one sample in a study of OX40 agonist ivuxolimab in advanced cancers. Repertoires were generated with immunoSEQ multiplex PCR, while TCRdb's copy carries only in-frame clones and drops some. The table records over 95,000 clones, around 90% of them present only once. The sequenced sample was CD4+ or CD8+ T cells sorted from blood, obtained in a trial of the OX40 agonist ivuxolimab. These receptors all stem from an adult with an advanced solid tumor such as melanoma, head and neck, liver or kidney cancer. The CDR3 runs from the conserved cysteine through the conserved F or W. Clone size is stated in some rows and not others, as once, few, many or a class when expanded.

J gene: TRBJ1-4
clone size: .
V gene: TRBV5-4
CDR3 protein: CASSLGRAEKLFF

J gene: TRBJ2-3
clone size: .
V gene: TRBV5-1
CDR3 protein: CASSWGTSGRGGTDTQYF

J gene: TRBJ2-2
clone size: .
V gene: TRBV28
CDR3 protein: CATHFGGAGGELFF

J gene: TRBJ2-1
clone size: .
V gene: TRBV7-7
CDR3 protein: CASSLAGSGSYNEQFF

J gene: TRBJ2-7
clone size: .
V gene: TRBV28
CDR3 protein: CASSLDEQYF

J gene: TRBJ2-7
clone size: .
V gene: TRBV18
CDR3 protein: CASSPLSGIYEQYF

J gene: TRBJ2-3
clone size: .
V gene: TRBV5-1
CDR3 protein: CASSRGDPVDTQYF

J gene: TRBJ2-1
clone size: .
V gene: TRBV5-1
CDR3 protein: CASSLSRGGSTMSSSQFF

J gene: TRBJ2-2
clone size: .
V gene: TRBV7-2
CDR3 protein: CASRKRGYTGELFF

J gene: TRBJ2-3
clone size: .
V gene: TRBV11-2
CDR3 protein: CASSSARTDTQYF

J gene: TRBJ2-3
clone size: .
V gene: TRBV7-3
CDR3 protein: CASSTNNRDTQYF

J gene: TRBJ2-3
clone size: .
V gene: TRBV4-1
CDR3 protein: CASSIRAVPPETQYF

J gene: TRBJ2-3
clone size: .
V gene: TRBV28
CDR3 protein: CASSLSGRGTDTQYF

J gene: TRBJ2-6
clone size: .
V gene: TRBV7-3
CDR3 protein: CASSLVASGANVLTF

J gene: TRBJ2-3
clone size: once
V gene: TRBV6-5
CDR3 protein: CASSYSSGGRTDTQYF

J gene: TRBJ2-1
clone size: few
V gene: TRBV5-1
CDR3 protein: CASSRTLAGGYNEQFF

J gene: TRBJ2-7
clone size: .
V gene: TRBV4-3
CDR3 protein: CASSRILAGASEQYF

J gene: TRBJ1-5
clone size: .
V gene: TRBV6-5
CDR3 protein: CASSFLAANQPQHF

J gene: TRBJ1-2
clone size: .
V gene: TRBV6-1
CDR3 protein: CASTLQGTGYGYTF

J gene: TRBJ2-2
clone size: .
V gene: TRBV19
CDR3 protein: CASRAGGTTGELFF

J gene: TRBJ1-2
clone size: .
V gene: TRBV7-2
CDR3 protein: CASSTGRDGYTF

J gene: TRBJ2-7
clone size: .
V gene: TRBV19
CDR3 protein: CASSIEYQWAYEQYF

J gene: TRBJ2-7
clone size: .
V gene: TRBV6-5
CDR3 protein: CASSSDGRASYEQYF

J gene: TRBJ2-5
clone size: .
V gene: TRBV6-5
CDR3 protein: CASSKDRVQETQYF

J gene: TRBJ2-5
clone size: .
V gene: TRBV18
CDR3 protein: CASSLGTGVVETQYF

J gene: TRBJ2-2
clone size: .
V gene: TRBV27
CDR3 protein: CASSFHRTDLNTGELFF

J gene: TRBJ1-1
clone size: once
V gene: TRBV18
CDR3 protein: CASSAKMNTEAFF

J gene: TRBJ1-4
clone size: .
V gene: TRBV28
CDR3 protein: CASSEQGLANEKLFF

J gene: TRBJ2-3
clone size: .
V gene: TRBV18
CDR3 protein: CASSPRRSGTDTQYF

J gene: TRBJ2-7
clone size: .
V gene: TRBV5-1
CDR3 protein: CASSPRRIDSEQYF